The 30 T cell receptor beta chains below were found in one sample sequenced in a study of cytomegalovirus exposure and HLA in healthy donors. A multiplex PCR was run with 60 Vbeta primers and 13 Jbeta primers. The assay was immunoSEQ multiplex PCR, and TCRdb's table has in-frame clones only and misses some. In the table there are about 76,000 clones, about three quarters of which are singletons. Sequencing input: PBMCs. All receptors come from a male donor in good health and CMV-seropositive.

This sequence joins TRBV7-6 and TRBJ2-7, with 7 bases matching TRBD2. Trimming removed 5 bases from V and 0 bases from J; junction bases left unmatched: 10. This CDR3 contains 16 residues. CDR1 is SGHVS and CDR2 is FNYEAQ in the germline V gene. The CDR3 reads CASSTSGGFSSYEQYF. The CDR3 DNA follows: TGTGCCAGCAGCACCTCCGGGGGGTTCTCCTCCTACGAGCAGTACTTC.

The V gene is TRBV2, the J gene TRBJ1-5; TRBD1 aligns across 8 bases. This CDR3 comprises 14 residues. Germline trimming cut 5 bases from V and 5 bases from J; bases unmatched to any gene: 5. Germline V lookup: CDR1 SNHLY, CDR2 FYNNEI. CDR3 DNA: TGTGCCAGCAGTATCGGGACAGGATATCAGCCCCAGCATTTT. Translating gives CASSIGTGYQPQHF. The complete variable domain, with remaining parts taken from reference TRBV2 and TRBJ1-5, reads EPEVTQTPSHQVTQMGQEVILRCVPISNHLYFYWYRQILGQKVEFLVSFYNNEISEKSEIFDDQFSVERPDGSNFTLKIRSTKLEDSAMYFCASSIGTGYQPQHFGDGTRLSIL.

The rearrangement uses TRBV6-1 and TRBJ1-1; 7 bases agree with TRBD1. V dropped 2 bases and J dropped 1; count of bases not matched to a gene: 10. Germline assignment: CDR1 MNHNS and CDR2 SASEGT. This CDR3 contains 17 residues. In nucleotides, the CDR3 is TGTGCCAGCAGTGAATCCCCGAGGGGACAGAGGAACACTGAAGCTTTCTTT. Its translation: CASSESPRGQRNTEAFF.

The rearrangement uses TRBV5-5 and TRBJ1-5; no reliable D call. Germline loops: CDR1 SGHKS, CDR2 YYEKEE (reference sequence). V lost 2 bases and J lost 12, with 15 bases in between. The CDR3 covers 13 residues. DNA for the CDR3: TGTGCCAGCAGCTTCGGGGATGCGGGGATCCAGCATTTT. Translated, it gives CASSFGDAGIQHF.

V usage is TRBV10-3 and J usage is TRBJ2-7; 13 nucleotides match TRBD2. Trimming cost V 2 bases and J 0 bases; bases outside gene matches: 13. Germline V gene data show CDR1 as ENHRY and CDR2 as SYGVKD. CDR3 length: 20 residues. Here the CDR3 reads CAISELRTSGSNTGSYEQYF. Written as DNA, the CDR3 is TGTGCCATCAGTGAGCTCCGGACTAGCGGGAGTAATACAGGCTCCTACGAGCAGTACTTC.

V and J are TRBV28 and TRBJ1-5; perhaps TRBD1 as D (5 bases). Per germline, CDR1 MDHEN and CDR2 SYDVKM. This CDR3 is 15 amino acids long. Trimming removed 2 bases from V and 0 bases from J, with 8 bases in between. CDR3 protein: CASSLGGNSNQPQHF. CDR3 in DNA: TGTGCCAGCAGTTTAGGGGGGAATAGCAATCAGCCCCAGCATTTT. Full variable domain (outside the CDR3, taken from reference TRBV28 and TRBJ1-5): DVKVTQSSRYLVKRTGEKVFLECVQDMDHENMFWYRQDPGLGLRLIYFSYDVKMKEKGDIPEGYSVSREKKERFSLILESASTNQTSMYLCASSLGGNSNQPQHFGDGTRLSIL.

V and J are TRBV10-3 and TRBJ2-2; 12 bases agree with TRBD2. The CDR3 spans 16 residues. Germline V gene data show CDR1 as ENHRY and CDR2 as SYGVKD. After removal of 10 bases from V and 0 bases from J, the junction contained 6 bases not matched to a gene. CDR3 in amino acids: CATPRLAGANTGELFF. The CDR3 coding sequence is TGTGCCACCCCCCGACTAGCGGGAGCGAACACCGGGGAGCTGTTTTTT.

The CDR3 nucleotides read TGTGCCTGGGCTAGGGAGGTAGCCGAGCAGTTCTTC. Protein product: CAWAREVAEQFF. The V call is TRBV30, the J call TRBJ2-1; D possibly corresponds to TRBD2 (6 bases). CDR3 length: 12 residues. Germline V gene data show CDR1 as GTSNPN and CDR2 as SVGIG (reference sequence). V lost 5 bases to trimming and J lost 10 bases, with 15 bases between them.

V is TRBV7-9 and J is TRBJ1-2; no reliable D call. Between the trimmed V and J ends, which lost 3 bases and 5 bases, there was a span of 25 bases. CDR1 is SEHNR, CDR2 FQNEAQ, per germline (reference sequence). This CDR3 is built from 18 residues. The CDR3, as DNA: TGTGCCAGCAGCTTGGGCGTACCCCCGGGAACGCCGCGATATGGCTACACCTTC. Amino acids: CASSLGVPPGTPRYGYTF.

This clone was detected only a few times. The chain combines TRBV19 with TRBJ2-3, with a possible D match to TRBD2 (6 bases). Trimming shortened V by 6 bases and J by 2 bases, and 18 bases separated the two germline ends. CDR1 is LNHDA, CDR2 SQIVND, per germline (reference sequence). The CDR3 consists of 16 residues. The CDR3, as DNA: TGTGCCAGTAGACCGGAGGGGCTTCCGTACACAGATACGCAGTATTTT. Residues: CASRPEGLPYTDTQYF.

The chain recombines TRBV19 with TRBJ2-1, with 10 nucleotides matching TRBD2. This CDR3 contains 15 residues. Germline loops: CDR1 LNHDA, CDR2 SQIVND (reference sequence). J was trimmed by 4 bases and V by 5 bases; bases with no gene match: 5. The CDR3 region has the DNA TGTGCCAGTAGTCGGGGGACTAGCGTATACAATGAGCAGTTCTTC. Residues: CASSRGTSVYNEQFF.

This clone was detected only a few times. One junction end does not reproduce the germline sequence, and a read error may be involved. This sample also contains other DNA sequences that code for the same CDR3. The V and J genes are TRBV14 and TRBJ2-3; tentative D call: TRBD2 (5 bases). The germline gives CDR1 SGHDN, CDR2 FVKESK. The CDR3 has 15 residues. CDR3 sequence: CASSQEGRSTDTQYF. CDR3 in DNA: TGTGCCAGCAGTCAAGAGGGCCGAAGCACAGATACGCAGTATTTT. The whole variable domain, filled in from reference TRBV14 and TRBJ2-3, reads EAGVTQFPSHSVIEKGQTVTLRCDPISGHDNLYWYRRVMGKEIKFLLHFVKESKQDESGMPNNRFLAERTGGTYSTLKVQPAELEDSGVYFCASSQEGRSTDTQYFGPGTRLTVL.

The chain is built from TRBV28 and TRBJ2-2; 8 bases agree with TRBD1. The CDR3 is 15 amino acids. In germline, CDR1 is MDHEN, CDR2 SYDVKM. V was clipped by 5 bases and J by 1 base; unmatched bases: 3. The CDR3, as DNA: TGTGCCAGCAGTCTCGGACAGGGGAACACCGGGGAGCTGTTTTTT. It codes for CASSLGQGNTGELFF.

The chain has TRBV9 and TRBJ1-1; 8 nucleotides line up with TRBD1. The CDR3 runs 14 residues. CDR1 is SGDLS, CDR2 YYNGEE, per germline. V shed 3 bases, J shed 8 bases, and the junction held 9 bases outside the gene matches. For the CDR3, the DNA is TGTGCCAGCAGCGACGGGACAGGCAGTTCGGAAGCTTTCTTT. It yields the protein CASSDGTGSSEAFF.

The gene calls are TRBV19 and TRBJ2-7, with D maybe TRBD1 (6 bases). Germline V gene lookup returns CDR1 LNHDA and CDR2 SQIVND (reference sequence). V lost 6 bases to trimming and J lost 3 bases, with 9 bases between them. The CDR3 totals 12 residues. The CDR3 nucleotides are TGTGCCAGTAGCGCCAGGGGCTACGAGCAGTACTTC. This codes for CASSARGYEQYF. Drawing the rest from reference TRBV19 and TRBJ2-7, the complete variable domain is DGGITQSPKYLFRKEGQNVTLSCEQNLNHDAMYWYRQDPGQGLRLIYYSQIVNDFQKGDIAEGYSVSREKKESFPLTVTSAQKNPTAFYLCASSARGYEQYFGPGTRLTVT.

This clone was picked up a small number of times. This CDR3 reads CASKVGGTGNYGYTF. As DNA, the CDR3 is TGTGCCAGCAAGGTTGGAGGGACAGGGAACTATGGCTACACCTTC. V gene TRBV28 combines with J gene TRBJ1-2; 9 bases align to TRBD1. CDR1 and CDR2 (germline): MDHEN, SYDVKM. This CDR3 spans 15 amino acids. The V gene end was trimmed by 7 bases and the J gene end by 2 bases; junction bases not matched to a gene: 8.

The gene calls are TRBV28 and TRBJ1-3; 7 bases match TRBD1. The CDR3 runs to 15 residues. V lost 5 bases, J lost 0 bases, and 4 bases stayed unmatched. Germline loops: CDR1 MDHEN, CDR2 SYDVKM. The CDR3 loop reads CASSPDRNSGNTIYF. The CDR3 DNA reads as TGTGCCAGCAGTCCGGACAGGAACTCTGGAAACACCATATATTTT.

The chain carries TRBV7-2 and TRBJ1-5; the match to TRBD1 covers 12 bases. Germline assignment: CDR1 SGHTA and CDR2 FQGNSA. The J segment lost 7 bases and the V segment lost 4 bases, leaving 8 bases of the junction unmatched. This CDR3 spans 16 amino acids. CDR3 in amino acids: CASSSAGTGGGQPQHF. The CDR3 DNA reads as TGTGCCAGCAGCTCGGCCGGGACAGGGGGCGGGCAGCCCCAGCATTTT.

This clone occurred once. V gene TRBV30 combines with J gene TRBJ1-4, with D hard to call. V lost 5 bases and J 8 bases, leaving 12 bases between the germline ends. The CDR3 spans 12 residues. The germline V gene encodes CDR1 GTSNPN and CDR2 SVGIG (reference sequence). In DNA form, the CDR3 reads TGTGCCTGGTCCCTAGGAGGCGAAAAACTGTTTTTT. This encodes CAWSLGGEKLFF.

The chain uses TRBV6-5 and TRBJ2-7, with D perhaps TRBD2 (7 bases). CDR1 MNHEY and CDR2 SVGAGI come from the germline V gene. V was shortened by 4 bases and J by 5 bases, with 18 bases between the two germline ends. The CDR3 length is 15 residues. CDR3 nucleotide sequence: TGTGCCAGCAGTTTGGGCGGGGGCGGTCGGAACGAGCAGTACTTC. Its translation is CASSLGGGGRNEQYF.

The CDR3 DNA reads TGTGCCAGCAGCCAGACTAGCGGCACAGATACGCAGTATTTT. It translates to CASSQTSGTDTQYF. The V gene is TRBV7-8, the J gene TRBJ2-3; 8 nucleotides line up with TRBD2. In germline, CDR1 is SGHVS, CDR2 FQNEAQ. This CDR3 spans 14 amino acids. V lost 5 bases and J lost 1; bases outside the gene matches: 2.

This clone has a handful of counts. The rearrangement joins TRBV5-8 to TRBJ2-1; D possibly corresponds to TRBD2 (6 bases). The CDR3 has 17 amino acids. V was cut by 1 base and J by 0 bases, with 14 bases left in between. CDR1 is SGHTS, CDR2 YDEGEE, per germline. CDR3 nucleotide sequence: TGTGCCAGCAGCTTGATTCGTCGGGGGAGCTCCTACAATGAGCAGTTCTTC. It specifies CASSLIRRGSSYNEQFF. Full variable domain (rest looked up from reference TRBV5-8 and TRBJ2-1): EAGVTQSPTHLIKTRGQQATLRCSPISGHTSVYWYQQALGLGLQFLLWYDEGEERNRGNFPPRFSGRQFPNYSSELNVNALELEDSALYLCASSLIRRGSSYNEQFFGPGTRLTVL.

This clone was detected a few times. The V call is TRBV4-1, the J call TRBJ1-4; tentatively, D is TRBD1 (6 bases). This CDR3 has 15 amino acids. CDR1 and CDR2 (germline): MGHRA, YSYEKL. V was pared by 2 bases and J by 7 bases, with 14 bases between. In DNA form, the CDR3 reads TGCGCCAGCAGCCAACCCTCAGGGGTAGGTGAAAAACTGTTTTTT. It encodes CASSQPSGVGEKLFF.

This chain connects TRBV6-5 to TRBJ1-1; 11 nucleotides match TRBD1. Looked up from germline, CDR1 is MNHEY and CDR2 is SVGAGI. The CDR3 contains 14 residues. V was clipped by 6 bases and J by 4 bases; unmatched bases: 4. CDR3 nucleotide sequence: TGTGCCAGCAGACGGACAGGGGGCGTCACTGAAGCTTTCTTT. As protein: CASRRTGGVTEAFF.

V and J are TRBV7-9 and TRBJ2-7, with TRBD1 identical over 9 bases. Trimming took 4 bases from V and 0 from J; bases not matched to a gene: 4. There are 15 residues in the CDR3. Germline V gives CDR1 SEHNR, CDR2 FQNEAQ (reference sequence). The CDR3 is CASSSGQGSSYEQYF. The CDR3 region has the DNA TGTGCCAGCAGCTCGGGACAGGGAAGCTCCTACGAGCAGTACTTC.

This clone was seen more than once but under ten times. V and J are TRBV6-4 and TRBJ2-1, with a possible D match to TRBD1 (5 bases). The CDR3 is 15 residues long. Germline V gene data show CDR1 as MRHNA and CDR2 as SNTAGT. The V end was cut by 8 bases, the J end by 0 bases, with 14 bases between. CDR3 DNA sequence: TGTGCCAGCTCCCTAGGGGTGAGCTCCTACAATGAGCAGTTCTTC. As protein: CASSLGVSSYNEQFF.

This chain joins TRBV25-1 and TRBJ2-7; TRBD1 is a possible D gene (5 bases). CDR1 is MGHDK, CDR2 SYGVNS, per germline. This CDR3 is built from 14 residues. V was shortened by 2 bases and J by 1 base, with 9 bases between the two germline ends. CDR3 coding DNA: TGTGCCAGCAGTGAAACCCACAGGTCCTACGAGCAGTACTTC. It encodes CASSETHRSYEQYF.

The rearrangement links TRBV18 to TRBJ2-1; possibly TRBD1 for D (6 bases). The CDR3 is 12 amino acids. Germline lookup yields CDR1 KGHSH and CDR2 LQKENI. With 11 bases removed from V and 5 bases from J, the gap between germline ends came to 13 bases. The CDR3 loop reads CAGRTENNEQFF. The CDR3 DNA reads as TGTGCCGGACGGACAGAGAACAATGAGCAGTTCTTC.

This rearrangement joins TRBV19 to TRBJ1-2; 7 bases match TRBD1. This CDR3 comprises 12 residues. V trimming: 10 bases; J trimming: 5 bases; junction bases outside the gene matches: 7. CDR1 and CDR2 from the germline V gene are LNHDA and SQIVND (reference sequence). The CDR3 nucleotides are TGTGCCATTTCCGGGACAGCATATGGCTACACCTTC. Protein product: CAISGTAYGYTF. Drawing the rest from reference TRBV19 and TRBJ1-2, the complete variable domain is DGGITQSPKYLFRKEGQNVTLSCEQNLNHDAMYWYRQDPGQGLRLIYYSQIVNDFQKGDIAEGYSVSREKKESFPLTVTSAQKNPTAFYLCAISGTAYGYTFGSGTRLTVV.

Only a few counts were recorded for this clone. The CDR3 loop is CASRLRDTIGSGELFF. The CDR3, as DNA: TGCGCCAGCAGGCTCCGGGACACCATTGGTTCCGGGGAGCTGTTTTTT. V and J are TRBV4-3 and TRBJ2-2; tentatively, D is TRBD1 (6 bases). The CDR3 covers 16 residues. Trimming cost V 6 bases and J 6 bases, with 20 bases left between them. CDR1 LGHNA and CDR2 YSLEER come from the germline V gene.